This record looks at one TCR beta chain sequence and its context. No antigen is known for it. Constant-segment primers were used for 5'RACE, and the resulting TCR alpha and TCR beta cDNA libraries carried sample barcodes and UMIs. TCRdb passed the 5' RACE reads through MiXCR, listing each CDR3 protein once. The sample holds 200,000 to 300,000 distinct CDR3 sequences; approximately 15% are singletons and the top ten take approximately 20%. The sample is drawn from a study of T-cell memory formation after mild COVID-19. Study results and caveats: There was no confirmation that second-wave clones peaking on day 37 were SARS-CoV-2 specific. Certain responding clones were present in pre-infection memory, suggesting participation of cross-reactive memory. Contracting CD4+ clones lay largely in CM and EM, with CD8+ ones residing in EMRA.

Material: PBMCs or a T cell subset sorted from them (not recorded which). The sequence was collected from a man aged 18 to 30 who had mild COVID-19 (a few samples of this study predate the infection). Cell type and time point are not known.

The CDR3 spells CASSVDGFPYEQYF. CDR3 bases: TGTGCCAGCAGCGTCGACGGGTTCCCTTACGAGCAGTACTTC. J is TRBJ2-7 and V is TRBV9, with D uncertain. V lost 2 bases and J lost 4, with 13 bases in between. This CDR3 region has 14 residues. CDR1 is SGDLS and CDR2 is YYNGEE in the germline V gene.